These 22 T cell receptor beta chains share one sample of origin, sequenced in a study of lymphopenia after photon versus proton radiotherapy. Sequenced by immunoSEQ multiplex PCR; TCRdb stores in-frame clones only, minus some. The profile shows more than 15,000 clones, 80% to 90% of them singletons. Sequenced here: peripheral blood, sampled from a patient treated with photon-based radiotherapy. Receptors were obtained from a woman aged 45 to 65 with pancreatic cancer.

The chain links TRBV30 to TRBJ2-2; 9 nucleotides agree with TRBD1. V gave up 2 bases and J gave up 6 bases; unmatched junction bases: 1. Per germline, CDR1 GTSNPN and CDR2 SVGIG (reference sequence). This CDR3 contains 13 residues. The CDR3 DNA is TGTGCCTGGAGTAGGACAGGGGCCGGGGAGCTGTTTTTT. This gives the protein CAWSRTGAGELFF.

The chain employs TRBV7-2 and TRBJ2-5, with TRBD2 identical over 14 bases. Germline V CDR1 and CDR2: SGHTA, FQGNSA. V was pared by 5 bases and J by 4 bases, with 12 bases of the junction left unmatched. CDR3 length: 18 amino acids. CDR3 DNA: TGTGCCAGCAGCCACGGGACTAGCGGGAGACGGCGGGGAGAGACCCAGTACTTC. Translation: CASSHGTSGRRRGETQYF. Full variable domain (rest looked up from reference TRBV7-2 and TRBJ2-5): GAGVSQSPSNKVTEKGKDVELRCDPISGHTALYWYRQSLGQGLEFLIYFQGNSAPDKSGLPSDRFSAERTGGSVSTLTIQRTQQEDSAVYLCASSHGTSGRRRGETQYFGPGTRLLVL.

The chain has TRBV29-1 and TRBJ2-3; tentatively, D is TRBD1 or TRBD2 (5 bases each). Germline loops: CDR1 SQVTM, CDR2 ANQGSEA. The CDR3 has 15 amino acids. V was pared by 4 bases and J by 0 bases, with 14 bases between. In DNA, the CDR3 is TGCAGCGTTGTAGGGGTACCGGGAAGCACAGATACGCAGTATTTT. Amino acid sequence: CSVVGVPGSTDTQYF.

The gene calls are TRBV7-2 and TRBJ2-2; D not certain. V was shortened by 6 bases and J by 8 bases, with 13 bases between the two germline ends. This CDR3 is 13 amino acids long. Looked up from germline, CDR1 is SGHTA and CDR2 is FQGNSA. CDR3 residues: CASRTSGPGELFF. The CDR3 DNA reads TGTGCCAGCAGGACTTCAGGACCGGGGGAGCTGTTTTTT.

In its sample, this clone was seen a few times. The chain is built from TRBV5-1 and TRBJ2-1; D is unclear. The CDR3 is 16 residues long. The V and J ends lost 0 bases and 0 bases respectively, with 10 bases between them. Germline values: CDR1 SGHRS, CDR2 YFSETQ. The CDR3 DNA sequence: TGCGCCAGCAGCTTGGAAGGTACCCGCTCCTACAATGAGCAGTTCTTC. This codes for CASSLEGTRSYNEQFF.

The J gene is TRBJ2-7, the V gene TRBV13, with TRBD2 matching 8 bases. CDR1 is PRHDT, CDR2 FYEKMQ, per germline (reference sequence). The length of the CDR3 is 13 residues. Unmatched junction bases numbered 4, after V lost 5 bases and J lost 4 bases. CDR3 amino acids: CASSGGLGYEQYF. CDR3 bases: TGTGCCAGCAGCGGGGGACTAGGGTACGAGCAGTACTTC.

This sequence joins TRBV5-8 and TRBJ2-4; D gene unclear. Germline assignment: CDR1 SGHTS and CDR2 YDEGEE. This CDR3 region has 12 residues. Trimming took 6 bases from V and 1 from J, leaving 5 bases between them. The CDR3 reads CASTSAKNIQYF. CDR3 nucleotides: TGTGCCAGCACGAGCGCCAAAAACATTCAGTACTTC.

V gene TRBV7-9 combines with J gene TRBJ2-2; 7 nucleotides line up with TRBD1. V lost 9 bases and J lost 4; bases outside the gene matches: 14. CDR1 SEHNR and CDR2 FQNEAQ come from the germline V gene (reference sequence). This CDR3 has 16 residues. The CDR3 sequence is CASSSRGKVVTGELFF. The DNA for the CDR3 is TGTGCCAGTTCATCCAGGGGGAAGGTAGTCACCGGGGAGCTGTTTTTT.

This rearrangement joins TRBV28 to TRBJ1-1; 7 nucleotides match TRBD1. J was trimmed by 2 bases and V by 3 bases; bases with no gene match: 18. Germline loops: CDR1 MDHEN, CDR2 SYDVKM. The CDR3 sequence is 19 residues long. The CDR3 loop is CASSFKLDNWAGGNTEAFF. The CDR3 coding sequence is TGTGCCAGCAGTTTCAAGTTAGATAATTGGGCAGGGGGAAACACTGAAGCTTTCTTT.

The J gene is TRBJ2-1, the V gene TRBV5-1; the match to TRBD2 covers 7 bases. The junction had 15 bases not matched to a gene; V was cut back by 6 bases and J by 6 bases. This CDR3 is 16 amino acids long. From germline, CDR1 is SGHRS and CDR2 YFSETQ. CDR3 in DNA: TGCGCCAGCACCTCCATTCCTGGGAGGGCCCTCAATGAGCAGTTCTTC. It yields the protein CASTSIPGRALNEQFF.

The V and J genes are TRBV6-5 and TRBJ2-2; D is unclear. Between the trimmed V and J ends, which lost 3 bases and 5 bases, there was a span of 4 bases. Germline CDR1 and CDR2: MNHEY and SVGAGI. CDR3 length equals 12 residues. The CDR3 is CASSYPTGELFF. The CDR3 bases are TGTGCCAGCAGTTATCCGACCGGGGAGCTGTTTTTT.

The V call is TRBV7-2, the J call TRBJ2-2; D gene unclear. The CDR3 has 15 residues. Trimming took off 5 bases at V and 4 bases at J, with 14 bases between the two ends. The V gene's germline CDR1 is SGHTA and CDR2 FQGNSA. The CDR3 nucleotides are TGTGCCAGCAGCCGAGGCGGCTCCCTCACCGGGGAGCTGTTTTTT. This sequence encodes CASSRGGSLTGELFF.

The V and J genes are TRBV28 and TRBJ2-5; D unclear. The germline gives CDR1 MDHEN, CDR2 SYDVKM. This CDR3 is built from 13 residues. V shed 6 bases and J shed 1 base, with 9 bases lying between them. The CDR3 here is CASSPSLQETQYF. The DNA for the CDR3 is TGTGCCAGCAGCCCGAGCCTCCAAGAGACCCAGTACTTC.

The V gene is TRBV14, the J gene TRBJ2-7; 9 bases map to TRBD1. J lost 3 bases, V lost 4 bases, and 7 bases had no gene match. The germline V gene encodes CDR1 SGHDN and CDR2 FVKESK. The CDR3 is made up of 15 amino acids. CDR3: CASSPVRGQGYEQYF. The CDR3 DNA reads as TGTGCCAGCAGCCCAGTAAGGGGACAGGGCTACGAGCAGTACTTC.

This chain joins TRBV30 and TRBJ1-5, with D tentatively TRBD1 (6 bases). CDR1 is GTSNPN and CDR2 is SVGIG in the germline V gene (reference sequence). V gave up 1 base and J gave up 5 bases, with 9 bases separating them. This CDR3 comprises 13 residues. DNA for the CDR3: TGTGCCTGGAGTGCACAGGGTCATCAGCCCCAGCATTTT. It encodes CAWSAQGHQPQHF.

The chain employs TRBV5-4 and TRBJ1-1; D might be TRBD1 (6 bases). CDR3 length: 15 residues. Looked up from germline, CDR1 is SGHNT and CDR2 is YYREEE (reference sequence). The ends were cut back, 1 base at V and 1 base at J, with 11 bases in the middle. CDR3 DNA: TGTGCCAGCAGCTTGAGGGCAGGGGCGAACACTGAAGCTTTCTTT. This gives the protein CASSLRAGANTEAFF.

This clone was counted a single time. The chain joins TRBV11-3 to TRBJ2-7; D is unclear. This CDR3 contains 11 residues. CDR1 is SGHNT, CDR2 YENEEA, per germline. Trimming left V 1 base short and J 6 bases short, with 4 bases between. The CDR3 region is CASSLGREQYF. CDR3 DNA: TGTGCCAGCAGCTTAGGTCGCGAGCAGTACTTC.

The V call is TRBV28, the J call TRBJ2-2; a weak D match, TRBD1 (5 bases). V was trimmed by 7 bases and J by 1 base, leaving 16 bases between them. The CDR3 covers 16 residues. Germline lookup yields CDR1 MDHEN and CDR2 SYDVKM. DNA for the CDR3: TGTGCCAGCATGGAGACAGCCAAATTGAACACCGGGGAGCTGTTTTTT. It yields the protein CASMETAKLNTGELFF.

This clone appeared a single time. The V and J genes are TRBV7-9 and TRBJ2-5, with D possibly being TRBD2 (6 bases). The V end was cut by 0 bases, the J end by 5 bases, with 10 bases between. In germline, CDR1 is SEHNR, CDR2 FQNEAQ (reference sequence). This CDR3 comprises 14 residues. Here the CDR3 reads CASSLARGGETQYF. CDR3 nucleotides: TGTGCCAGCAGCTTAGCGCGCGGAGGGGAGACCCAGTACTTC.

The chain has TRBV11-2 and TRBJ2-7; 14 bases are shared with TRBD2. V lost 6 bases and J lost 7; bases outside the gene matches: 5. The CDR3 totals 14 residues. Per the germline V gene, CDR1 is SGHAT and CDR2 is FQNNGV. The CDR3 nucleotides read TGTGCCAGCAGTAGGACTAGCGGGAGGTCTGAGCAGTACTTC. This encodes CASSRTSGRSEQYF.

In its sample, this clone was seen once. The V gene is TRBV4-1, the J gene TRBJ2-7; tentatively, D is TRBD1 (5 bases). Trimming cost V 4 bases and J 1 base, with 23 bases left between them. Germline V gene sequence: CDR1 MGHRA, CDR2 YSYEKL. The CDR3 runs 18 residues. CDR3: CASSLRTPGQTLSYEQYF. In DNA, the CDR3 is TGCGCCAGCAGCCTTAGAACACCCGGACAAACCCTTTCCTACGAGCAGTACTTC.

V usage is TRBV9 and J usage is TRBJ1-1; TRBD1 agrees at 7 bases. The CDR3 length is 14 residues. The J segment lost 4 bases and the V segment lost 2 bases, leaving 5 bases of the junction unmatched. In germline, CDR1 is SGDLS, CDR2 YYNGEE. The CDR3 region is CASSVFPGGTEAFF. DNA of the CDR3: TGTGCCAGCAGCGTTTTTCCAGGGGGCACTGAAGCTTTCTTT.